The subject of this entry is one T cell receptor beta chain. Its antigen remains unknown. The data are from a study of shared clonotypes between healthy human individuals. General study points: It was anticipated that sequencing depth would influence how many clonotypes donors shared.

At deep level, the assay was performed. Produced via immunoSEQ multiplex PCR; TCRdb's table is partial and in-frame only. The sample yields 1,400,000 or so clones, approximately 98.5% seen once. The receptor was isolated from a man aged 25-45 years in good health. Input material: naive CD4+ T cells sorted from blood. Subset meaning: CD45RA+ positively selected.

The CDR3 sequence: CASNYKPGLAGWEQFF. In nucleotides, the CDR3 is TGTGCCAGCAATTATAAACCGGGACTAGCGGGTTGGGAGCAGTTCTTC. The V gene is TRBV28, the J gene TRBJ2-1, with 12 bases fitting TRBD2. After removal of 7 bases from V and 10 bases from J, the junction contained 14 bases not matched to a gene. The V gene's germline CDR1 is MDHEN and CDR2 SYDVKM. This CDR3 comprises 16 residues. The full variable domain, its missing parts supplied by reference TRBV28 and TRBJ2-1, is DVKVTQSSRYLVKRTGEKVFLECVQDMDHENMFWYRQDPGLGLRLIYFSYDVKMKEKGDIPEGYSVSREKKERFSLILESASTNQTSMYLCASNYKPGLAGWEQFFGPGTRLTVL.